The 25 T cell receptor beta chains listed next were all sequenced from one sample in a study of blood T cell repertoires in COVID-19. Sequenced by immunoSEQ multiplex PCR; TCRdb stores in-frame clones only, minus some. The sample includes around 300,000 clones, around 86% of them seen just once. Sequencing used peripheral blood. Receptors were obtained from a woman aged 40 to 50 who had recovered from COVID-19.

The chain is built from TRBV5-4 and TRBJ1-3, with 9 bases aligning to TRBD1. This CDR3 is built from 16 residues. In germline, CDR1 is SGHNT, CDR2 YYREEE (reference sequence). The J segment lost 0 bases and the V segment lost 4 bases, leaving 5 bases of the junction unmatched. The CDR3 here is CASSKGQGNSGNTIYF. CDR3 DNA: TGTGCCAGCAGCAAGGGACAGGGTAACTCTGGAAACACCATATATTTT.

The V gene is TRBV6-2 or TRBV6-3, the J gene TRBJ2-7; a possible D gene is TRBD2 (6 bases). Germline CDR1 is MNHEY and CDR2 is SVGEGT. With 5 bases removed from V and 3 bases from J, the gap between germline ends came to 14 bases. The CDR3 runs 14 residues. The CDR3 protein is CASSTPRGNYEQYF. CDR3 coding DNA: TGTGCCAGCAGTACCCCCCGCGGGAACTACGAGCAGTACTTC.

The J gene is TRBJ2-5, the V gene TRBV14; 9 positions match TRBD1. J gave up 2 bases and V 1 base, and 2 bases lay outside the gene matches. CDR1 and CDR2 from the germline V gene are SGHDN and FVKESK. CDR3 length: 15 amino acids. CDR3 sequence: CASSQGQGGQETQYF. The CDR3 DNA reads TGTGCCAGCAGCCAAGGACAGGGGGGGCAAGAGACCCAGTACTTC.

The chain couples TRBV7-2 to TRBJ2-7; 7 bases align to TRBD2. Germline V gene data show CDR1 as SGHTA and CDR2 as FQGNSA. This CDR3 spans 14 amino acids. V shed 0 bases and J 7 bases; nucleotides not matched to a gene: 6. CDR3 in amino acids: CASSLAGGLDEQYF. The CDR3 DNA follows: TGTGCCAGCAGCTTAGCCGGGGGGTTGGATGAGCAGTACTTC.

The rearrangement links TRBV7-2 to TRBJ1-1, with D uncertain. The CDR3 sequence is 16 residues long. CDR1 SGHTA and CDR2 FQGNSA come from the germline V gene. The ends were cut back, 0 bases at V and 0 bases at J, with 11 bases in the middle. CDR3 residues: CASSLAVEAMNTEAFF. CDR3 bases: TGTGCCAGCAGCTTAGCGGTGGAGGCTATGAACACTGAAGCTTTCTTT.

Written as DNA, the CDR3 is TGCAGCGTTAGTCAGGGTAGCCTAGCGACATATAGCTCCTACGAGCAGTACTTC. It encodes CSVSQGSLATYSSYEQYF. The rearrangement uses TRBV29-1 and TRBJ2-7, with D possibly being TRBD2 (6 bases). Germline values: CDR1 SQVTM, CDR2 ANQGSEA. Trimming stripped 5 bases from V and 0 bases from J, with 26 bases between. This CDR3 has 18 amino acids.

This clone was detected many times. Other DNA sequences in the sample encode the same CDR3. This chain uses TRBV29-1 with TRBJ2-2; 9 bases line up with TRBD1. The V gene's germline CDR1 is SQVTM and CDR2 ANQGSEA. V lost 6 bases to trimming and J lost 3 bases; unmatched junction nucleotides: 5. The CDR3 loop spans 14 amino acids. CDR3 coding DNA: TGCAGCGTCTCCCGGGACAGGGACACCGGGGAGCTGTTTTTT. It is translated as CSVSRDRDTGELFF.

This chain joins TRBV7-8 and TRBJ2-2, with 12 bases lining up with TRBD2. Per the germline V gene, CDR1 is SGHVS and CDR2 is FQNEAQ. Trimming at V came to 5 bases and at J to 3 bases, leaving 10 bases not matched to a gene. This CDR3 is 18 amino acids long. The CDR3 sequence: CASSIYPGLAGYTGELFF. Written as DNA, the CDR3 is TGTGCCAGCAGCATCTACCCCGGACTAGCGGGATACACCGGGGAGCTGTTTTTT.

A note on this clone: Other nucleotide sequences from this sample produce the same CDR3. CDR3 amino acids: CAWSGTGGPREQYF. CDR3 sequence (DNA): TGTGCCTGGAGTGGGACAGGGGGGCCGAGAGAGCAGTACTTC. This chain joins TRBV30 and TRBJ2-7; 10 bases match TRBD1. The germline CDR1 and CDR2 sequences are GTSNPN and SVGIG (reference sequence). CDR3 length: 14 residues. Losses at the gene ends were 1 base for V and 7 bases for J; bases not matched to a gene: 7.

The rearrangement links TRBV3-1 (or the pseudogene TRBV3-2) to TRBJ2-7; a weak D match, TRBD1 (5 bases). CDR1 and CDR2 (germline): LGHDT, YNNKEL (reference sequence). Trimming removed 1 base from V and 8 bases from J, with 9 bases in between. The CDR3 runs 12 residues. The CDR3 coding sequence is TGTGCCAGCAGCCAAGGGGTGGACAAGCAGTACTTC. Residues: CASSQGVDKQYF.

V and J are TRBV27 and TRBJ1-6; 7 nucleotides agree with TRBD1. V gave up 2 bases and J gave up 8 bases; unmatched junction bases: 6. This CDR3 contains 15 residues. Germline V gene lookup returns CDR1 MNHEY and CDR2 SMNVEV (reference sequence). CDR3 region: CASSLGTGDHSPLHF. The CDR3 DNA sequence: TGTGCCAGCAGTTTAGGAACAGGGGATCATTCACCCCTCCACTTT.

The chain has TRBV7-3 and TRBJ1-1, with D maybe TRBD1 (5 bases). CDR1 SGHTA and CDR2 FQGTGA come from the germline V gene. The CDR3 covers 13 residues. V lost 5 bases and J 0 bases, leaving 7 bases between the germline ends. DNA for the CDR3: TGTGCCAGCAGCCTGACAGTGAACACTGAAGCTTTCTTT. Translation: CASSLTVNTEAFF.

CDR3 bases: TGTGCCAGCAGCTACCGGGAAGAAGCTTTCTTT. As protein: CASSYREEAFF. The rearrangement links TRBV5-6 to TRBJ1-1; no clear D. The CDR3 extends over 11 amino acids. Germline V gives CDR1 SGHDT, CDR2 YYEEEE. Trimming pared 3 bases from V and 8 bases from J, leaving 8 bases between.

CDR3 sequence reads: CASSAGQGVVGTGELFF. DNA for the CDR3: TGTGCCAGCAGCGCGGGACAGGGCGTTGTGGGCACCGGGGAGCTGTTTTTT. The chain recombines TRBV5-8 with TRBJ2-2; TRBD1 matches 9 bases. The length of the CDR3 is 17 residues. Germline V gives CDR1 SGHTS, CDR2 YDEGEE. The junction had 11 bases not matched to a gene; V was cut back by 4 bases and J by 4 bases.

This clone occurred a few times. The CDR3 loop is CASSPGTSAGGEQYF. CDR3 sequence (DNA): TGTGCCAGCTCGCCCGGGACTAGCGCCGGGGGAGAGCAGTACTTC. The J gene is TRBJ2-7, the V gene TRBV18; 10 nucleotides line up with TRBD2. The CDR3 contains 15 residues. The V and J ends lost 6 bases and 7 bases, in that order; junction bases with no gene match: 12. CDR1 and CDR2 (germline): KGHSH, LQKENI.

In its sample, this clone was seen once. Distinct nucleotide sequences in the sample also encode this CDR3. The gene calls are TRBV12-3 or TRBV12-4 and TRBJ2-2; D call uncertain. The CDR3 is 12 residues long. The ends were cut back, 3 bases at V and 4 bases at J, with 3 bases in the middle. The CDR3 reads CASSFGTGELFF. The CDR3 bases are TGTGCCAGCAGTTTCGGCACCGGGGAGCTGTTTTTT.

This rearrangement joins TRBV2 to TRBJ2-4; the D is unclear. Germline CDR1 reads SNHLY; CDR2 reads FYNNEI. The length of the CDR3 is 15 residues. Between the trimmed V and J ends, which lost 6 bases and 0 bases, there was a span of 12 bases. The CDR3 DNA follows: TGTGCCAGCAGCGCAGGATTCATAGCCAAAAACATTCAGTACTTC. The encoded protein is CASSAGFIAKNIQYF.

This chain joins TRBV14 and TRBJ2-7; TRBD2 matches 8 bases. V was pared by 4 bases and J by 2 bases, with 7 bases of the junction left unmatched. Germline CDR1 is SGHDN and CDR2 is FVKESK. This CDR3 region has 15 residues. The CDR3 DNA reads as TGTGCCAGCAGCCCCCGAACACTAGCGGCCTACGAGCAGTACTTC. Translating it yields CASSPRTLAAYEQYF.

V and J are TRBV7-8 and TRBJ2-1; no definite D call. V was shortened by 1 base and J by 9 bases, with 7 bases between the two germline ends. Germline CDR1 is SGHVS and CDR2 is FQNEAQ. The CDR3 has 12 amino acids. CDR3 residues: CASSLDSSEQFF. Written as DNA, the CDR3 is TGTGCCAGCAGCTTAGACAGCAGTGAGCAGTTCTTC. Filled out from reference TRBV7-8 and TRBJ2-1, the complete variable domain reads GAGVSQSPRYKVAKRGQDVALRCDPISGHVSLFWYQQALGQGPEFLTYFQNEAQLDKSGLPSDRFFAERPEGSVSTLKIQRTQQEDSAVYLCASSLDSSEQFFGPGTRLTVL.

In DNA, the CDR3 is TGTGCCAGCAGCCAAGGAGGGAGTGTGGGGGAGACCCAGTACTTC. This encodes CASSQGGSVGETQYF. The chain couples TRBV3-1 (or the pseudogene TRBV3-2) to TRBJ2-5; D might be TRBD2 (5 bases). V was cut by 1 base and J by 5 bases, with 14 bases left in between. The germline V gene encodes CDR1 LGHDT and CDR2 YNNKEL (reference sequence). The CDR3 is 15 residues long.

Here the CDR3 DNA reads TGTGCCAGCAGCTTAGATCGCCAGCGAGCGGGAGCCTCCTACGAGCAGTACTTC. Translated, it gives CASSLDRQRAGASYEQYF. The V and J genes are TRBV11-2 and TRBJ2-7; 8 bases match TRBD2. Trimming cost V 0 bases and J 0 bases; bases outside gene matches: 10. Germline-derived CDR1 and CDR2 are SGHAT and FQNNGV. This CDR3 spans 18 amino acids.

The chain recombines TRBV19 with TRBJ2-5; D is uncertain. V lost 6 bases and J lost 3, with 17 bases in between. Germline assignment: CDR1 LNHDA and CDR2 SQIVND (reference sequence). The CDR3 extends over 15 amino acids. CDR3 sequence: CASSLDYKFKETQYF. The DNA for the CDR3 is TGTGCCAGTAGCCTCGATTACAAGTTTAAAGAGACCCAGTACTTC.

The genes are TRBV6-4 and TRBJ1-1; maybe TRBD1 (6 bases). CDR3 length: 14 residues. CDR1 is MRHNA, CDR2 SNTAGT, per germline. V lost 6 bases to trimming and J lost 3 bases, with 14 bases between them. The CDR3 DNA is TGTGCCAGCAGCCGACGGGAGGGGGACACTGAAGCTTTCTTT. Translation: CASSRREGDTEAFF.

The chain carries TRBV5-4 and TRBJ1-3; 7 positions agree with TRBD1. V dropped 0 bases and J dropped 0; count of bases not matched to a gene: 3. The CDR3 is 16 amino acids. Germline CDR1 reads SGHNT; CDR2 reads YYREEE (reference sequence). The CDR3, as DNA: TGTGCCAGCAGCTTGGCGGGACAGCGCTCTGGAAACACCATATATTTT. Protein: CASSLAGQRSGNTIYF.

CDR3 coding DNA: TGTGCCAGTATGCTCCTAGCGGGAGGGACAGATACGCAGTATTTT. Amino acid sequence: CASMLLAGGTDTQYF. This chain joins TRBV19 and TRBJ2-3, with 12 positions matching TRBD2. CDR3 length: 15 amino acids. Germline loops: CDR1 LNHDA, CDR2 SQIVND (reference sequence). The V segment lost 7 bases and the J segment 3 bases; nucleotides outside the gene matches: 5.